The present T cell receptor (gamma chain) was sequenced within a study of γδ T cells in repeated Plasmodium falciparum infection. General study points: Vgamma9/Vdelta2+ T cells showed a stable polyclonal repertoire with shared TCRgamma sequences. Compared with Australian children, Malian Vdelta2-negative repertoires seemed more clonal, less diverse, less shared.

Flow sorting of PBMC yielded separate Vgamma9/Vdelta2+ and Vdelta2-negative gammadelta T cell populations for bulk repertoire analysis. TCRdb used CATT to re-call clones from the multiplex PCR reads. Here the sample spans roughly 24,000 gamma-chain clones, 2.5% to 3.5% being singletons. This clone has ten or more counts. Antigen: not known. TCRdb assigns this DNA the protein of a much larger clone, which departs from its translation at residue 13; this likely reflects a read error, and the protein shown comes from translating the DNA. Germline values: CDR1 GITISATS, CDR2 ISYDGTV (reference sequence). CDR3 length: 15 amino acids.

Sequenced sample: gamma-delta T cells from blood. The J gene is TRGJP1, the V gene TRGV9. This TCR came from a pool of human donors (malaria-infected and uninfected, not separated). The CDR3 sequence is CALWELYTTGWFEIF. The CDR3 nucleotides are TGTGCCTTGTGGGAGTTATATACCACTGGTTGGTTCGAGATATTT.